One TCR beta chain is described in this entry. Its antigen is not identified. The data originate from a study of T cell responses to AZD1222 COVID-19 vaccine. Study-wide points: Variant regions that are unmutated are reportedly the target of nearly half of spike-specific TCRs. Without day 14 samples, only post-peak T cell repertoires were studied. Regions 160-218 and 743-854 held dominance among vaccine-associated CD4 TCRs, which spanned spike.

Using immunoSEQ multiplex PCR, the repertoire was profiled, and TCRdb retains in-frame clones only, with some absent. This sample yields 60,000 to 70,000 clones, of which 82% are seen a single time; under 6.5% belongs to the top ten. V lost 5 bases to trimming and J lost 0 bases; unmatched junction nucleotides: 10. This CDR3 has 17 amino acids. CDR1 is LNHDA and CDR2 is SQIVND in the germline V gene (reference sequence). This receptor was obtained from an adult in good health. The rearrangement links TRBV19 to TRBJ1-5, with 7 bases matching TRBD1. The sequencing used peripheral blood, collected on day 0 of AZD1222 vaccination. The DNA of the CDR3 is TGTGCCAGTAGTTATCTGACAGGGACTTATAGCAATCAGCCCCAGCATTTT. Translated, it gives CASSYLTGTYSNQPQHF. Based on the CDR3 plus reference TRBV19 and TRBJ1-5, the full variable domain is DGGITQSPKYLFRKEGQNVTLSCEQNLNHDAMYWYRQDPGQGLRLIYYSQIVNDFQKGDIAEGYSVSREKKESFPLTVTSAQKNPTAFYLCASSYLTGTYSNQPQHFGDGTRLSIL.